Listed below are T cell receptor beta chains from one sample, sequenced in a study of T cells in Graves' hyperthyroidism and ophthalmopathy. TCRdb reprocessed the multiplex PCR reads via MiXCR and lists one record per CDR3 protein. The table shows some 500,000 distinct CDR3 sequences, with 15% to 20% occurring only once. Sequencing was carried out using blood. The receptors stem from a woman younger than 45 with Graves' ophthalmopathy. CDR3s include the opening cysteine and the closing phenylalanine or tryptophan. The D gene is left open where the match is weak. Size values are once, few and many counts, or a class for expanded clones, and some rows have none.

V	D	J	size	CDR3	DNA
TRBV4-3	TRBD2	TRBJ2-1	few	CASSHLAGAQNEQFF	TGCGCCAGCAGCCATCTAGCGGGAGCTCAAAATGAGCAGTTCTTC
TRBV28	.	TRBJ1-5	many	CASSATEVNQPQHF	TGTGCCAGCAGTGCGACAGAAGTCAATCAGCCCCAGCATTTT
TRBV10-3	.	TRBJ1-4	.	CAISAGGPGEKLFF	TGTGCCATCAGTGCGGGGGGGCCCGGTGAAAAACTGTTTTTT
TRBV12-3/TRBV12-4	.	TRBJ2-1	few	CASRPSAHEQFF	TGTGCCAGCAGACCCTCGGCTCATGAGCAGTTCTTC
TRBV15	TRBD2	TRBJ2-5	.	CATSRLGGVPQETQYF	TGTGCCACCAGCAGGTTGGGGGGGGTCCCCCAAGAGACCCAGTACTTC
TRBV29-1	TRBD2	TRBJ2-7	.	CSVDGASGSYYEQYF	TGCAGCGTTGACGGGGCTAGCGGGAGTTACTACGAGCAGTACTTC
TRBV19	.	TRBJ2-7	.	CASSSLNPGGYDYEQYF	TGTGCCAGTAGTTCATTGAACCCAGGGGGGTACGACTACGAGCAGTACTTC
TRBV6-1	.	TRBJ1-1	.	CASSLPRGTEAFF	TGTGCCAGCAGTCTTCCTAGAGGGACTGAAGCTTTCTTT
TRBV28	.	TRBJ2-1	.	CASVRDSQGDEQFF	TGTGCCAGCGTGCGGGACTCTCAAGGAGATGAGCAGTTCTTC
TRBV7-2	.	TRBJ1-5	few	CASSPDQTVPPQHF	TGTGCCAGCAGCCCAGACCAGACAGTCCCGCCCCAGCATTTT
TRBV15	.	TRBJ1-1	.	CATSRAGRNTEAFF	TGTGCCACCAGCAGAGCAGGGAGGAACACTGAAGCTTTCTTT
TRBV7-2	TRBD2	TRBJ2-5	many	CASSRGTSGRARGETQYF	TGTGCCAGCAGCCGTGGGACTAGCGGGAGGGCCCGGGGAGAGACCCAGTACTTC
TRBV11-2	.	TRBJ2-7	.	CASSLGFDEQYF	TGTGCCAGCAGCTTAGGGTTCGACGAGCAGTACTTC
TRBV6-6	.	TRBJ1-6	.	CASSSTDSPLHF	TGTGCCAGCAGTAGTACCGATTCACCCCTCCACTTT
TRBV30	.	TRBJ1-6	many	CACGLSPLHF	TGTGCCTGCGGGCTTTCACCCCTCCACTTT
TRBV5-5	.	TRBJ2-5	many	CASSSYSKGGTQYF	TGTGCCAGCAGCTCTTACTCCAAGGGAGGGACCCAGTACTTC
TRBV14	.	TRBJ2-5	.	CASSQDLETQYF	TGTGCCAGCAGCCAAGATCTAGAGACCCAGTACTTC
TRBV12-3/TRBV12-4	.	TRBJ1-5	few	CASSSITGAGGNQPQHF	TGTGCCAGCAGTTCCATTACGGGGGCTGGAGGCAATCAGCCCCAGCATTTT
TRBV5-1	.	TRBJ2-7	many	CASSLALGTYEQYF	TGCGCCAGCAGCTTGGCGTTAGGAACCTACGAGCAGTACTTC
TRBV9	.	TRBJ2-2	.	CASSVVQGASTGELFF	TGTGCCAGCAGCGTAGTACAGGGAGCAAGCACCGGGGAGCTGTTTTTT
TRBV7-6	.	TRBJ2-1	.	CAGSLAAGSHEQFF	TGTGCCGGCAGCTTAGCGGCGGGGTCCCATGAGCAGTTCTTC
TRBV20-1	TRBD1	TRBJ2-2	few	CSAERRTGSTTNTGELFF	TGCAGTGCCGAGCGAAGGACAGGGTCTACTACGAACACCGGGGAGCTGTTTTTT
TRBV2	TRBD1	TRBJ2-3	many	CASSAGQHTDTQYF	TGTGCCAGCAGTGCGGGACAGCACACAGATACGCAGTATTTT
TRBV19	.	TRBJ2-2	.	CASSIWGTGELFF	TGTGCCAGTAGTATATGGGGCACCGGGGAGCTGTTTTTT
TRBV4-2	.	TRBJ1-1	.	CASSHGRENTEAFF	TGTGCCAGCAGCCACGGCAGGGAGAACACTGAAGCTTTCTTT
TRBV20-1	TRBD2	TRBJ2-1	many	CSAITSGSRHEQFF	TGCAGTGCCATCACTAGCGGGAGTAGACATGAGCAGTTCTTC
TRBV4-3	.	TRBJ1-1	many	CASRDSSLNTEAFF	TGCGCCAGCAGGGACAGCTCGTTGAACACTGAAGCTTTCTTT
TRBV27	.	TRBJ2-7	few	CASSFRTGKELYF	TGTGCCAGCAGTTTCCGAACAGGGAAAGAGCTGTACTTC
TRBV7-3	.	TRBJ2-1	many	CASSLIAGTSYNEQFF	TGTGCCAGCAGCTTAATCGCGGGAACCTCCTACAATGAGCAGTTCTTC
TRBV27	TRBD1	TRBJ2-7	many	CASSLSAGGFGEQYF	TGTGCCAGCAGTTTATCGGCAGGGGGTTTTGGCGAGCAGTACTTC
TRBV9	TRBD2	TRBJ2-1	.	CASSVAWTSGTYIEQFF	TGTGCCAGCAGCGTCGCGTGGACTAGCGGGACCTATATCGAGCAGTTCTTC
TRBV20-1	.	TRBJ1-4	few	CSAGTTRGFDEKLFF	TGCAGTGCTGGTACCACCAGGGGTTTCGATGAAAAACTGTTTTTT
TRBV5-6	TRBD2	TRBJ2-6	.	CASSLWGGGSGANVLTF	TGTGCCAGCAGCTTGTGGGGCGGGGGCTCTGGGGCCAACGTCCTGACTTTC
TRBV4-3	TRBD2	TRBJ2-3	many	CASSQDGRGADTQYF	TGCGCCAGCAGCCAAGACGGGAGGGGAGCAGATACGCAGTATTTT
TRBV6-2/TRBV6-3	.	TRBJ2-3	many	CASSYSRGRGDTQYF	TGTGCCAGCAGTTACTCGAGAGGGAGAGGAGATACGCAGTATTTT
TRBV18	TRBD2	TRBJ2-1	many	CASSPRSLPGGTNEQFF	TGTGCCAGCTCACCACGGTCTCTGCCGGGAGGAACAAATGAGCAGTTCTTC
TRBV20-1	TRBD2	TRBJ2-3	few	CSARPPRETDTQYF	TGCAGTGCTAGGCCGCCGCGGGAGACAGATACGCAGTATTTT
TRBV6-1	.	TRBJ2-5	few	CASTYGQAGETQYF	TGTGCCAGCACCTATGGACAGGCGGGGGAGACCCAGTACTTC
TRBV18	.	TRBJ2-7	many	CASSSPAGAAYEQYF	TGTGCCAGCTCATCCCCGGCAGGGGCAGCCTACGAGCAGTACTTC
TRBV4-1	.	TRBJ1-6	.	CASSQESNRVNSPLHF	TGCGCCAGCAGCCAAGAGAGTAACAGGGTTAACTCACCCCTCCACTTT
TRBV11-2	.	TRBJ1-4	many	CASSPRQAATNEKLFF	TGTGCCAGCAGCCCCAGGCAGGCAGCAACTAATGAAAAACTGTTTTTT
TRBV24-1	.	TRBJ2-5	many	CATSALEASSQETQYF	TGTGCCACCAGTGCCCTAGAGGCTAGCTCCCAAGAGACCCAGTACTTC
TRBV2	TRBD2	TRBJ2-5	.	CASSEMPSQGLQETQYF	TGTGCCAGCAGCGAGATGCCCTCCCAGGGACTACAAGAGACCCAGTACTTC
TRBV5-1	.	TRBJ1-1	many	CASSVTGPNTEAFF	TGCGCCAGCAGCGTAACAGGACCGAACACTGAAGCTTTCTTT
TRBV7-9	.	TRBJ1-5	.	CASSLKGGRKDQPQHF	TGTGCCAGCAGCTTAAAAGGCGGGCGGAAGGATCAGCCCCAGCATTTT
TRBV7-2	.	TRBJ2-1	many	CASSFGRGDEQFF	TGTGCCAGCAGCTTCGGCAGGGGGGATGAGCAGTTCTTC
TRBV28	TRBD1	TRBJ2-7	.	CASSPFGTGTSYEQYF	TGTGCCAGCAGTCCATTCGGGACAGGGACGTCCTACGAGCAGTACTTC